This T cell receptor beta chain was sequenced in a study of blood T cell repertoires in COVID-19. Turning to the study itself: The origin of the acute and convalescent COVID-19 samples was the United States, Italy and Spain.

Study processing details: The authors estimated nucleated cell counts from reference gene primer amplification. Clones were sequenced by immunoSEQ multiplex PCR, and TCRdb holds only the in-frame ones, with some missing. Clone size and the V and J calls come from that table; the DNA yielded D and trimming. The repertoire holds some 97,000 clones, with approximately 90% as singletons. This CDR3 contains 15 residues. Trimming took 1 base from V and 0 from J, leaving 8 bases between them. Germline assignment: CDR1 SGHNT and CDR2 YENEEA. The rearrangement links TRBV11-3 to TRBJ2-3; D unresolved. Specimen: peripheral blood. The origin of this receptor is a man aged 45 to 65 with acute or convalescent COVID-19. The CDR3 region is CASSLVAASTDTQYF. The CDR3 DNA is TGTGCCAGCAGCTTAGTTGCGGCTAGCACAGATACGCAGTATTTT.